This T cell receptor beta chain was profiled in a study of memory CD4+ T cells and cytomegalovirus serostatus. Whole-study context: Healthy Belgian adult donors included under ten CMV-positive and around 25 CMV-negative people.

Study-wide findings and caveats: About 40% of the 164 known CMV-associated TCRbeta sequences appeared in CD4+ memory.

The sort gate was single viable CD3+CD4+CD8-CD45RO+ cells for memory CD4+ T cells. Serum IgG to CMV pp150, pp28, p38 and p52 defined serostatus. Libraries were prepared by immunoSEQ multiplex PCR; TCRdb keeps only in-frame clonotypes and omits some of them. The table lists 50,000 to 55,000 clones, around 82% of them singletons. CDR3 length equals 13 residues. The germline CDR1 and CDR2 sequences are SGDLS and YYNGEE. V lost 0 bases, J lost 8 bases, and 9 bases lay in between. On this clone itself: Its antigen is undetermined.

Sequencing was performed on memory CD4+ T cells from blood. This sequence was found in an adult in good health and CMV-seronegative. V usage is TRBV9 and J usage is TRBJ2-4; no reliable D call. The CDR3 bases are TGTGCCAGCAGCGTAGACGGTGGGGACATTCAGTACTTC. Its protein is CASSVDGGDIQYF.